This T cell receptor (beta chain) was obtained from a study of blood T cell repertoires in COVID-19. In the source study's methods: Nucleated cell counts were estimated from reference gene primer amplification. Measured with immunoSEQ multiplex PCR; TCRdb has only the in-frame clones, and not every one. D and trimming come from the DNA, and the V and J calls and clone size come from that table. Found here are approximately 480,000 clones, approximately 90% of them singletons; the top ten hold around 0.64%. Recruitment covered about 25 US areas and drew participants whose ages spanned roughly 18 to 89 years. Recovery meant two consecutive negative NP/OP PCR tests, professional clearance, or resolved symptoms. The sample taken for sequencing was PBMCs or T cells enriched from blood (not recorded which). The receptor comes from a woman aged 18-29 years who had recovered from COVID-19.

The CDR3 sequence: CASSVVSGNTGDTQYF. CDR3 DNA sequence: TGTGCCAGCAGCGTAGTTTCGGGAAATACAGGGGATACGCAGTATTTT. The chain couples TRBV9 to TRBJ2-3; possible D gene TRBD1, 6 bases. This CDR3 region has 16 residues. V was cut by 0 bases and J by 6 bases, with 17 bases left in between. Germline values: CDR1 SGDLS, CDR2 YYNGEE.